These 27 T cell receptor beta chains came from one sample sequenced in a study of T cells after yellow fever vaccination (dated by TCRdb to about 2019). What this sample's treatment or condition label stands for: live attenuated yellow fever vaccine strain. Library preparation was by 5' RACE. Sequenced on an Illumina HiSeq 2500. The public reads were reanalyzed by TCRdb: fastp trimming at Q25, MiXCR alignment, in-frame beta chains only. Here each entry gathers all rows of one CDR3 protein and keeps the most common genes and DNA. This sample comprises just under 600,000 distinct CDR3 sequences, approximately 12% of them detected only once. Over 11% of the sample lies in the top ten. Sequencing was performed on PBMCs, taken on the day of the yellow fever booster vaccination. The receptors were gathered from a man aged 25-45 years who received the YFV17D yellow fever vaccine.

V usage is TRBV20-1 and J usage is TRBJ2-1; D may be TRBD1 or TRBD2 (5 bases each). Deletions cut 4 bases from V and 3 bases from J, with 13 bases between. This CDR3 spans 14 amino acids. Germline loops: CDR1 DFQATT, CDR2 SNEGSKA (reference sequence). CDR3 nucleotide sequence: TGCAGTGCTATCGAGGGGAGCAGCTACAATGAGCAGTTCTTC. It translates to CSAIEGSSYNEQFF.

This clonotype was observed at least ten times. The V and J genes are TRBV12-3 or TRBV12-4 and TRBJ2-1; 8 nucleotides line up with TRBD2. V was clipped by 6 bases and J by 1 base; unmatched bases: 5. This CDR3 spans 15 amino acids. CDR3 bases: TGTGCCAGCAGCCCCAGCGGGAGATCCTACAATGAGCAGTTCTTC. This encodes CASSPSGRSYNEQFF.

V is TRBV4-3 and J is TRBJ1-1; weak D call: TRBD1 (5 bases). Germline CDR1 is LGHNA and CDR2 is YSLEER. The CDR3 totals 16 residues. The V end lost 2 bases, the J end lost 1 base, and 14 bases lay between the germline ends. Written as DNA, the CDR3 is TGCGCCAGCAGCCAACACCCCGGGGGGACGAACACTGAAGCTTTCTTT. It yields the protein CASSQHPGGTNTEAFF.

This chain uses TRBV5-1 with TRBJ1-1; D unresolved. The germline CDR1 and CDR2 sequences are SGHRS and YFSETQ. This CDR3 has 13 amino acids. V dropped 4 bases and J dropped 11 bases, with 18 bases sitting between them. CDR3 protein: CASSPGKRQEAFF. DNA of the CDR3: TGCGCCAGCAGCCCCGGTAAAAGGCAGGAGGCTTTCTTT.

This clonotype was counted many times. This chain links TRBV7-2 with TRBJ2-5; 8 bases fit TRBD2. V gave up 5 bases and J gave up 4 bases; unmatched junction bases: 6. Germline CDR1 and CDR2: SGHTA and FQGNSA. This CDR3 spans 14 amino acids. The chain's CDR3 is CASSTTSVGETQYF. The CDR3 coding sequence is TGTGCCAGCAGCACGACTAGCGTGGGAGAGACCCAGTACTTC.

This clonotype was seen a few times. The V gene is TRBV20-1, the J gene TRBJ1-1; D gene unclear. The CDR3 loop spans 14 amino acids. V was trimmed by 5 bases and J by 2 bases, leaving 15 bases between them. Germline V gene lookup returns CDR1 DFQATT and CDR2 SNEGSKA (reference sequence). The CDR3 sequence is CSAADGTTNTEAFF. CDR3 DNA: TGCAGTGCTGCGGACGGAACAACCAACACTGAAGCTTTCTTT.

Regarding this clonotype: At one end, the junction sequence differs from germline, possibly due to a read error. This chain joins TRBV10-3 and TRBJ2-7, with 7 bases identical to TRBD2. The germline V gene encodes CDR1 ENHRY and CDR2 SYGVKD. This CDR3 contains 15 residues. This CDR3 reads CAISESWEGVYEQYF. The CDR3 DNA sequence: TGTGCCATTAGTGAGTCATGGGAGGGCGTCTACGAGCAGTACTTC.

The V call is TRBV9, the J call TRBJ2-1, with D possibly TRBD1 on 5 matching bases. Germline V gene data show CDR1 as SGDLS and CDR2 as YYNGEE. The ends were cut back, 3 bases at V and 10 bases at J, with 14 bases in the middle. The CDR3 has 13 amino acids. CDR3 sequence reads: CASSGVQGREQFF. Here the CDR3 DNA reads TGTGCCAGCAGCGGGGTTCAGGGTCGCGAGCAGTTCTTC.

V and J are TRBV20-1 and TRBJ2-7; D ambiguous. CDR1 is DFQATT and CDR2 is SNEGSKA in the germline V gene (reference sequence). Between the trimmed V and J ends, which lost 0 bases and 1 base, there was a span of 13 bases. The CDR3 has 15 amino acids. The CDR3 DNA is TGCAGTGCTAGAGAGCCGCGCCGCGGTTCCTACGAGCAGTACTTC. Translation gives CSAREPRRGSYEQYF.

The chain recombines TRBV14 with TRBJ2-2; perhaps TRBD1 as D (6 bases). Per germline, CDR1 SGHDN and CDR2 FVKESK. Trimming removed 8 bases from V and 7 bases from J, with 11 bases in between. The CDR3 runs to 12 residues. As DNA, the CDR3 is TGTGCCAGCGACAGAGGGGGCGGGGAGCTGTTTTTT. Translated: CASDRGGGELFF.

This clonotype has more than one count but fewer than ten. This rearrangement joins TRBV4-3 to TRBJ2-1; 9 bases are shared with TRBD2. The CDR3 runs 16 residues. The J segment lost 5 bases and the V segment lost 10 bases, leaving 15 bases of the junction unmatched. The germline CDR1 and CDR2 sequences are LGHNA and YSLEER. CDR3 protein: CATSLLASGVHNEQFF. Here the CDR3 DNA reads TGCGCCACCTCCCTCCTTGCTAGCGGGGTACACAATGAGCAGTTCTTC.

V usage is TRBV5-1 and J usage is TRBJ2-1, with 8 positions matching TRBD2. V dropped 4 bases and J dropped 4; count of bases not matched to a gene: 10. In germline, CDR1 is SGHRS, CDR2 YFSETQ. This CDR3 spans 16 amino acids. This CDR3 is CASSLSGGRYYNEQFF. As DNA, the CDR3 is TGCGCCAGCAGCCTTTCCGGCGGGAGGTATTACAATGAGCAGTTCTTC.

This clonotype was seen a few times. The chain uses TRBV29-1 and TRBJ2-1; 8 bases agree with TRBD2. The CDR3 loop spans 13 amino acids. Germline-derived CDR1 and CDR2 are SQVTM and ANQGSEA. V gave up 3 bases and J gave up 2 bases; unmatched junction bases: 0. CDR3 sequence reads: CSVDGGAYNEQFF. CDR3 nucleotides: TGCAGCGTTGACGGGGGGGCCTACAATGAGCAGTTCTTC.

This chain uses TRBV20-1 with TRBJ1-1, with unresolved D. The CDR3 totals 14 residues. Germline V CDR1 and CDR2: DFQATT, SNEGSKA (reference sequence). Trimming took off 6 bases at V and 1 base at J, with 15 bases between the two ends. CDR3 sequence: CSAKTGEWNTEAFF. CDR3 DNA sequence: TGCAGTGCGAAGACCGGGGAATGGAACACTGAAGCTTTCTTT.

This clonotype appeared a few times. V usage is TRBV7-2 and J usage is TRBJ2-3, with a possible D match to TRBD2 (6 bases). Germline V gene data show CDR1 as SGHTA and CDR2 as FQGNSA. Trimming removed 1 base at V and 8 bases at J, with 13 bases between. The CDR3 sequence is 14 residues long. The CDR3 here is CASSLERLGGTQYF. In DNA form, the CDR3 reads TGTGCCAGCAGCTTAGAGAGGCTCGGGGGTACGCAGTATTTT.

J is TRBJ2-2 and V is TRBV12-3 or TRBV12-4; possibly TRBD1 for D (6 bases). This CDR3 comprises 15 residues. V lost 3 bases and J 3 bases, leaving 11 bases between the germline ends. This CDR3 reads CASSFGGRDTGELFF. CDR3 DNA sequence: TGTGCCAGCAGTTTTGGGGGCCGCGACACCGGGGAGCTGTTTTTT.

Many counts were recorded for this clonotype. This chain links TRBV28 with TRBJ1-2, with D hard to call. The V gene lost 5 bases and the J gene lost 0 bases, with 10 bases spanning the gap. The CDR3 runs 14 residues. The germline gives CDR1 MDHEN, CDR2 SYDVKM. The CDR3 DNA is TGTGCCAGCAGTAGCGCAGTTCCTAACTATGGCTACACCTTC. Translated: CASSSAVPNYGYTF.

This clonotype was seen a few times. V usage is TRBV20-1 and J usage is TRBJ2-1, with 16 bases identical to TRBD2. CDR1 and CDR2 from the germline V gene are DFQATT and SNEGSKA (reference sequence). The CDR3 totals 16 residues. Trimming took 1 base from V and 12 from J; bases not matched to a gene: 9. The CDR3 spells CSARVPGLAGGLGQFF. CDR3 DNA sequence: TGCAGTGCTAGAGTGCCGGGACTAGCGGGAGGGCTTGGGCAGTTCTTC.

This clonotype was seen a handful of times. This chain links TRBV5-1 with TRBJ2-7; 11 positions agree with TRBD1. V gave up 4 bases and J gave up 6 bases; unmatched junction bases: 6. CDR3 length: 14 amino acids. The germline gives CDR1 SGHRS, CDR2 YFSETQ. The CDR3 DNA is TGCGCCAGCAGCCTAGGACAGGGGGCTTCCGAGCAGTACTTC. As protein: CASSLGQGASEQYF.

The rearrangement links TRBV24-1 to TRBJ1-4, with D hard to call. V was clipped by 4 bases and J by 8 bases, with 10 bases between them. Germline-derived CDR1 and CDR2 are KGHDR and SFDVKD. The CDR3 sequence is 13 residues long. In DNA form, the CDR3 reads TGTGCCACCAGTGACCCCGGACGGGAAAAACTGTTTTTT. Its translation: CATSDPGREKLFF.

V and J are TRBV18 and TRBJ1-1; 7 nucleotides agree with TRBD1. The CDR3 runs 15 residues. J gave up 4 bases and V 3 bases, and 8 bases lay outside the gene matches. In germline, CDR1 is KGHSH, CDR2 LQKENI. CDR3 loop: CASSPATGISTEAFF. Written as DNA, the CDR3 is TGTGCCAGCTCACCCGCGACAGGGATATCCACTGAAGCTTTCTTT.

V gene TRBV4-3 combines with J gene TRBJ2-3, with 15 positions matching TRBD2. CDR3 length: 19 amino acids. Germline values: CDR1 LGHNA, CDR2 YSLEER. J was trimmed by 4 bases and V by 4 bases; bases with no gene match: 12. CDR3: CASSLTPGLAGGVADTQYF. The CDR3 region has the DNA TGCGCCAGCAGCCTCACCCCGGGACTAGCGGGAGGTGTAGCAGATACGCAGTATTTT.

This clonotype was counted only a few times. The chain is built from TRBV20-1 and TRBJ1-2, with D unclear. The germline CDR1 and CDR2 sequences are DFQATT and SNEGSKA (reference sequence). The ends were cut back, 0 bases at V and 1 base at J, with 6 bases in the middle. The length of the CDR3 is 13 residues. The CDR3 region is CSARDERNYGYTF. CDR3 coding DNA: TGCAGTGCTAGAGATGAGCGTAACTATGGCTACACCTTC.

This clonotype was found many times. This chain connects TRBV7-6 to TRBJ2-7; D perhaps matches TRBD1 (7 bases). The CDR3 is made up of 14 amino acids. Per germline, CDR1 SGHVS and CDR2 FNYEAQ. V lost 3 bases, J lost 2 bases, and 11 bases lay in between. The CDR3 DNA is TGTGCCAGCAGCTTGGGGGGACAGACCTACGAGCAGTACTTC. Protein product: CASSLGGQTYEQYF.

Only a few counts were recorded for this clonotype. V gene TRBV29-1 combines with J gene TRBJ2-3; D possibly uses TRBD1 or TRBD2 (5 bases each). This CDR3 comprises 12 residues. Between the trimmed V and J ends, which lost 4 bases and 2 bases, there was a span of 7 bases. The V gene's germline CDR1 is SQVTM and CDR2 ANQGSEA. The CDR3 region has the DNA TGCAGCGTTGTGGGGGACACAGATACGCAGTATTTT. It translates to CSVVGDTDTQYF.

The gene calls are TRBV20-1 and TRBJ2-2, with TRBD2 as a possible D gene (6 bases). V was shortened by 4 bases and J by 5 bases, with 14 bases between the two germline ends. This CDR3 is built from 14 residues. CDR1 DFQATT and CDR2 SNEGSKA come from the germline V gene (reference sequence). The CDR3 bases are TGCAGTGCTACCTATTCCCTAGCGACCGGGGAGCTGTTTTTT. Translation: CSATYSLATGELFF.

The V gene is TRBV6-2 or TRBV6-3, the J gene TRBJ2-7, with D perhaps TRBD1 or TRBD2 (5 bases each). The CDR3 is 14 residues long. Germline loops: CDR1 MNHEY, CDR2 SVGEGT. Trimming left V 0 bases short and J 2 bases short, with 8 bases between. For the CDR3, the DNA is TGTGCCAGCAGTTACTCGGGGGTCACCTACGAGCAGTACTTC. Protein sequence: CASSYSGVTYEQYF.